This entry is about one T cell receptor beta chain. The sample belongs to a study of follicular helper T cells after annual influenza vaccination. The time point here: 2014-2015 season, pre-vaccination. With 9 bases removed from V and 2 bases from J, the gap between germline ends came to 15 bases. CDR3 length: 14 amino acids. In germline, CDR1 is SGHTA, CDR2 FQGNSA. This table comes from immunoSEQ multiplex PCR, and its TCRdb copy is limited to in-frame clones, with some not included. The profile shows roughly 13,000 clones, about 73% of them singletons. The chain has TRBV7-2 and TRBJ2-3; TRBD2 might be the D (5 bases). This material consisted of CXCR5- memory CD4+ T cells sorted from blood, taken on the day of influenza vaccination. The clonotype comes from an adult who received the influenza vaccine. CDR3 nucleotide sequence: TGTGCCAGTAGGACTCGGTCGAACACAGATACGCAGTATTTT. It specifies CASRTRSNTDTQYF.